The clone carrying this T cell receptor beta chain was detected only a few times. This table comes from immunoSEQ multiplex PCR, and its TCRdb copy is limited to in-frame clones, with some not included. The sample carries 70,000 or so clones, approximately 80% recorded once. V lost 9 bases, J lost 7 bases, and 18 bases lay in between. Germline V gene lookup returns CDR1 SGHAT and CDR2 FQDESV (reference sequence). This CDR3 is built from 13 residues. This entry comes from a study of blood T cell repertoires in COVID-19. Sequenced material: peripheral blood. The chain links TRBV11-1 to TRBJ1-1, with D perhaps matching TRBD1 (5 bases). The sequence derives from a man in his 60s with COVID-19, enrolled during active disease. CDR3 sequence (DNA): TGTGCCAGTTCCCCACAACTCACAGGTGAAGCTTTCTTT. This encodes CASSPQLTGEAFF.